This T cell receptor beta chain was sequenced during a study of Ad26.COV2.S vaccination and SARS-CoV-2 variants. Across the study: The authors gave Ad26.COV2.S intramuscularly, either once or twice 56 days apart. Study-level results: Vaccine recipients had higher spike-specific TCR breadth than placebo recipients. Possible underestimation of total T cell responses by the TCR breadth and depth analyses was noted.

TCRdb keeps only in-frame clones here, not all; method: immunoSEQ multiplex PCR. The sample lists about 400,000 clones, approximately 90% occurring once. V lost 4 bases, J lost 3 bases, and 16 bases lay in between. The CDR3 is 15 amino acids. Germline assignment: CDR1 SGDLS and CDR2 YYNGEE. Regarding treatment: about 20 received Ad26.COV2.S at low or high dose, single or two shots; a few received placebo; per-sample allocation not given. It was on day 63 after the first vaccine or placebo injection that samples were taken. With respect to this clone: Its cognate antigen is unknown.

Specimen: peripheral blood, collected in a trial of Ad26.COV2.S vaccine versus placebo. This receptor was identified in a person between 18 and 60 years old who received the Ad26.COV2.S COVID-19 vaccine or a placebo. This chain joins TRBV9 and TRBJ1-2; possibly TRBD1 for D (5 bases). CDR3 nucleotide sequence: TGTGCCAGCAGCCGGAGGTCAGGGATGGACTATGGCTACACCTTC. It specifies CASSRRSGMDYGYTF.